The clone carrying this T cell receptor (beta chain) was found a few times. RNA transcripts yielded amplified TCR beta CDR3 regions. First-round RT-PCR employed HTBI primers, with a second-round multiplex PCR after it. TCRdb fed the multiplex PCR reads into MiXCR, producing one record per CDR3 protein. The sample consists of 650,000 to 800,000 distinct CDR3 sequences, 35% to 50% of them appearing once. This record comes from a study of Graves' ophthalmopathy and Graves' hyperthyroidism. Whole-study context: Samples of peripheral blood were obtained at initial diagnosis, prior to treatment of any kind.

The ends lost 5 bases at V and 4 bases at J; junction bases unmatched: 7. The germline V gene has CDR1 SEHNR and CDR2 FQNEAQ (reference sequence). CDR3 size: 14 residues. Ophthalmopathic donors had moderate-to-severe activity, CAS ≥3 and NOSPECS ≥4, with disease that had lasted under 3 months. Diagnosis was based on clinical symptoms, serum thyroxine, TRAb, thyroid ultrasound and orbital computed tomography. This clonotype was sampled from an adult man with Graves' ophthalmopathy. Sequencing was carried out using peripheral blood. This chain uses TRBV7-9 with TRBJ2-7, with 8 bases that match TRBD1. The CDR3 sequence is CASSLGTGQYEQYF. The CDR3, as DNA: TGTGCCAGCAGCCTGGGGACAGGTCAGTACGAGCAGTACTTC.